This is a list of T cell receptor beta chains from one sample in a study of identical twins. TCRdb analysed the 5' RACE reads with MiXCR anew, one entry per CDR3 protein. Of fewer than 650,000 distinct CDR3 sequences listed, around 7.4% were seen once; the top ten hold 1.6%. A further study also used this sample, focusing on yellow fever vaccine responses in identical twins.

Sequencing was performed on PBMCs. Every receptor here comes from a woman aged 18-35 years in good health. Both conserved end residues are part of each CDR3. A D gene is named only where the DNA matches it firmly. Clone size appears in some rows only: once, few, many, or a class for an expanded clone.

D gene: TRBD2; clone size: few; J gene: TRBJ2-5; V gene: TRBV20-1; CDR3 protein: CSASSGRASEETQYF; CDR3 DNA: TGCAGTGCTTCGAGCGGGAGGGCCTCCGAGGAGACCCAGTACTTC
D gene: NA; clone size: few; J gene: TRBJ1-2; V gene: TRBV5-5; CDR3 protein: CASSLFGRRYGYTF; CDR3 DNA: TGTGCCAGCAGCTTGTTCGGCAGACGCTATGGCTACACCTTC
D gene: TRBD2; clone size: few; J gene: TRBJ2-1; V gene: TRBV12-3/TRBV12-4; CDR3 protein: CASSPALLAGGPGSYNEQFF; CDR3 DNA: TGTGCCAGCAGCCCCGCCCTACTAGCGGGAGGGCCTGGATCCTACAATGAGCAGTTCTTC
D gene: NA; clone size: few; J gene: TRBJ1-4; V gene: TRBV7-2; CDR3 protein: CASSWDGTNEKLFF; CDR3 DNA: TGTGCCAGCAGCTGGGACGGAACAAATGAAAAACTGTTTTTT
D gene: TRBD2; clone size: few; J gene: TRBJ2-1; V gene: TRBV20-1; CDR3 protein: CSASPLAGGRYNEQFF; CDR3 DNA: TGCAGTGCTAGTCCTTTAGCGGGAGGACGCTACAATGAGCAGTTCTTC
D gene: TRBD1; clone size: few; J gene: TRBJ1-2; V gene: TRBV12-3/TRBV12-4; CDR3 protein: CASSFGYGTGRDYGYTF; CDR3 DNA: TGTGCCAGCAGTTTCGGTTACGGGACAGGCAGAGACTATGGCTACACCTTC
D gene: NA; clone size: NA; J gene: TRBJ1-5; V gene: TRBV24-1; CDR3 protein: CATTTGTPSNQPQHF; CDR3 DNA: TGTGCCACCACAACCGGGACGCCGAGCAATCAGCCCCAGCATTTT
D gene: NA; clone size: NA; J gene: TRBJ2-3; V gene: TRBV6-1; CDR3 protein: CASSSYSVLITDTQYF; CDR3 DNA: TGTGCCAGCAGCTCCTATAGCGTCCTTATCACAGATACGCAGTATTTT
D gene: NA; clone size: many; J gene: TRBJ2-1; V gene: TRBV24-1; CDR3 protein: CATSDPGWGAGEQFF; CDR3 DNA: TGTGCCACCAGTGATCCCGGGTGGGGAGCTGGTGAGCAGTTCTTC
D gene: NA; clone size: NA; J gene: TRBJ2-3; V gene: TRBV4-1; CDR3 protein: CASSQELEGPTDTQYF; CDR3 DNA: TGCGCCAGCAGCCAAGAATTGGAGGGGCCCACAGATACGCAGTATTTT
D gene: NA; clone size: NA; J gene: TRBJ2-7; V gene: TRBV14; CDR3 protein: CASSQDFHRPYEQYF; CDR3 DNA: TGTGCCAGCAGCCAAGATTTCCACAGACCCTACGAGCAGTACTTC
D gene: TRBD2; clone size: NA; J gene: TRBJ2-1; V gene: TRBV6-1; CDR3 protein: CASSELAGFYNEQFF; CDR3 DNA: TGTGCCAGCAGTGAACTAGCGGGATTCTACAATGAGCAGTTCTTC
D gene: NA; clone size: NA; J gene: TRBJ2-1; V gene: TRBV6-1; CDR3 protein: CATNLGGGSSYNEQFF; CDR3 DNA: TGTGCCACCAACTTAGGGGGGGGGAGCTCCTACAATGAGCAGTTCTTC
D gene: NA; clone size: many; J gene: TRBJ1-1; V gene: TRBV6-1; CDR3 protein: CASSPPGKGGTEAFF; CDR3 DNA: TGTGCCAGCAGTCCCCCGGGGAAGGGTGGCACTGAAGCTTTCTTT
D gene: NA; clone size: many; J gene: TRBJ2-1; V gene: TRBV10-3; CDR3 protein: CAISEDYVGDNEQFF; CDR3 DNA: TGTGCCATCAGTGAGGATTACGTTGGGGACAATGAGCAGTTCTTC
D gene: NA; clone size: NA; J gene: TRBJ2-1; V gene: TRBV12-3/TRBV12-4; CDR3 protein: CASSLLPKRGDEQFF; CDR3 DNA: TGTGCCAGCAGTTTGCTACCTAAAAGGGGCGATGAGCAGTTCTTC
D gene: TRBD2; clone size: few; J gene: TRBJ2-7; V gene: TRBV4-1; CDR3 protein: CASSQRGIAGGPTYEQYF; CDR3 DNA: TGCGCCAGCAGCCAGAGGGGAATAGCGGGAGGCCCGACCTACGAGCAGTACTTC
D gene: TRBD1; clone size: NA; J gene: TRBJ1-1; V gene: TRBV7-9; CDR3 protein: CASNGQGPKNTEAFF; CDR3 DNA: TGTGCCAGCAACGGACAGGGGCCGAAGAACACTGAAGCTTTCTTT
D gene: TRBD1; clone size: many; J gene: TRBJ2-3; V gene: TRBV6-2/TRBV6-3; CDR3 protein: CASSYSMTGGTDTQYF; CDR3 DNA: TGTGCCAGCAGTTACTCCATGACAGGGGGCACAGATACGCAGTATTTT
D gene: NA; clone size: many; J gene: TRBJ2-5; V gene: TRBV29-1; CDR3 protein: CSVKSGGQETQYF; CDR3 DNA: TGCAGCGTGAAAAGCGGAGGCCAAGAGACCCAGTACTTC
D gene: TRBD2; clone size: many; J gene: TRBJ2-7; V gene: TRBV5-1; CDR3 protein: CASSLVLAGSTAYEQYF; CDR3 DNA: TGCGCCAGCAGCTTGGTTCTAGCGGGATCCACCGCCTACGAGCAGTACTTC
D gene: TRBD1; clone size: NA; J gene: TRBJ2-3; V gene: TRBV7-8; CDR3 protein: CASSLAILRTTGGVTDTQYF; CDR3 DNA: TGTGCCAGCAGCTTAGCAATATTGAGGACAACAGGGGGCGTAACAGATACGCAGTATTTT
D gene: TRBD1; clone size: few; J gene: TRBJ2-1; V gene: TRBV5-6; CDR3 protein: CASSLGDRISSYNEQFF; CDR3 DNA: TGTGCCAGCAGCTTGGGGGACAGAATTAGCTCCTACAATGAGCAGTTCTTC
D gene: TRBD2; clone size: few; J gene: TRBJ2-3; V gene: TRBV20-1; CDR3 protein: CSASTSDGTDTQYF; CDR3 DNA: TGCAGTGCTAGTACTAGCGACGGCACAGATACGCAGTATTTT
D gene: TRBD1; clone size: many; J gene: TRBJ2-1; V gene: TRBV27; CDR3 protein: CASSGRTGSNEQFF; CDR3 DNA: TGTGCCAGCAGTGGCAGGACAGGGTCGAATGAGCAGTTCTTC
D gene: TRBD2; clone size: many; J gene: TRBJ2-7; V gene: TRBV7-6; CDR3 protein: CASSQPLGTSEYEQYF; CDR3 DNA: TGTGCCAGCAGCCAACCTCTAGGGACTAGCGAATACGAGCAGTACTTC
D gene: NA; clone size: many; J gene: TRBJ2-1; V gene: TRBV5-1; CDR3 protein: CASPVERKPMYNEQFF; CDR3 DNA: TGCGCCAGCCCGGTGGAGCGGAAACCTATGTACAATGAGCAGTTCTTC
D gene: NA; clone size: many; J gene: TRBJ1-1; V gene: TRBV9; CDR3 protein: CASSAELNTEAFF; CDR3 DNA: TGTGCCAGCAGCGCCGAACTCAACACTGAAGCTTTCTTT
D gene: NA; clone size: few; J gene: TRBJ2-1; V gene: TRBV18; CDR3 protein: CASSPTTFHNEQFF; CDR3 DNA: TGTGCCAGCTCACCAACGACGTTCCACAATGAGCAGTTCTTC
D gene: TRBD1; clone size: once; J gene: TRBJ2-7; V gene: TRBV20-1; CDR3 protein: CSARATPGQGTTSQAYEQYF; CDR3 DNA: TGCAGTGCTAGAGCAACTCCGGGACAGGGGACGACTAGTCAGGCCTACGAGCAGTACTTC
D gene: TRBD1; clone size: few; J gene: TRBJ2-7; V gene: TRBV2; CDR3 protein: CASSRVGQGAGEQYF; CDR3 DNA: TGTGCCAGCTCCCGAGTGGGACAGGGGGCAGGAGAGCAGTACTTC
D gene: TRBD2; clone size: many; J gene: TRBJ2-4; V gene: TRBV6-5; CDR3 protein: CASSYSQRETPPAKNIQYF; CDR3 DNA: TGTGCCAGCAGTTACTCCCAGCGGGAGACGCCTCCGGCCAAAAACATTCAGTACTTC
D gene: TRBD2; clone size: few; J gene: TRBJ2-3; V gene: TRBV20-1; CDR3 protein: CSAYSGTGLTDTQYF; CDR3 DNA: TGCAGTGCTTATAGCGGGACGGGCCTCACAGATACGCAGTATTTT
D gene: TRBD2; clone size: few; J gene: TRBJ2-7; V gene: TRBV10-3; CDR3 protein: CAISDLAGDSPYEQYF; CDR3 DNA: TGTGCCATCAGTGATCTAGCGGGAGACTCACCCTACGAGCAGTACTTC
D gene: TRBD2; clone size: few; J gene: TRBJ2-1; V gene: TRBV29-1; CDR3 protein: CSVLTSGTYNEQFF; CDR3 DNA: TGCAGCGTTCTTACTAGCGGAACCTACAATGAGCAGTTCTTC
D gene: TRBD2; clone size: few; J gene: TRBJ2-1; V gene: TRBV3-1; CDR3 protein: CATCRGGRKVTYNEQFF; CDR3 DNA: TGTGCCACCTGCCGCGGCGGGAGGAAGGTCACCTACAATGAGCAGTTCTTC
D gene: NA; clone size: few; J gene: TRBJ2-5; V gene: TRBV29-1; CDR3 protein: CSVAFVSGRETQYF; CDR3 DNA: TGCAGCGTTGCATTCGTGTCGGGGAGGGAGACCCAGTACTTC
D gene: NA; clone size: many; J gene: TRBJ2-3; V gene: TRBV4-1; CDR3 protein: CASSQVGGTQYF; CDR3 DNA: TGCGCCAGCAGCCAAGTGGGGGGTACGCAGTATTTT
D gene: NA; clone size: NA; J gene: TRBJ2-6; V gene: TRBV7-3; CDR3 protein: CTSSPHGLGGLSGANVLTF; CDR3 DNA: TGTACCAGCAGTCCCCACGGGTTGGGGGGGCTCTCTGGGGCCAACGTCCTGACTTTC
D gene: TRBD2; clone size: many; J gene: TRBJ2-1; V gene: TRBV20-1; CDR3 protein: CSARRLAKSHNEQFF; CDR3 DNA: TGCAGTGCTAGACGACTAGCCAAAAGCCACAATGAGCAGTTCTTC
D gene: NA; clone size: NA; J gene: TRBJ1-2; V gene: TRBV28; CDR3 protein: CASSAQVRYLWSYTF; CDR3 DNA: TGTGCCAGCAGTGCCCAGGTTCGATATCTATGGAGCTACACCTTC
D gene: NA; clone size: few; J gene: TRBJ2-1; V gene: TRBV7-9; CDR3 protein: CASFYGDNEQFF; CDR3 DNA: TGTGCCAGCTTCTATGGGGACAATGAGCAGTTCTTC
D gene: NA; clone size: NA; J gene: TRBJ2-5; V gene: TRBV20-1; CDR3 protein: CSARSPGGKETQYF; CDR3 DNA: TGCAGTGCTAGATCCCCGGGCGGAAAAGAGACCCAGTACTTC